This paragraph covers one T cell receptor (beta chain) sequence. This specimen comes from a study of OX40 agonist ivuxolimab in advanced cancers. At the level of the study: The patients got ivuxolimab, which is an agonistic anti-OX40 (CD134) antibody.

Method: immunoSEQ multiplex PCR; TCRdb's copy keeps in-frame clones and lacks some. The profile covers 40,000 to 60,000 clones, with approximately 90% appearing a single time and around 48% taken by the ten largest. The ends lost 1 base at V and 0 bases at J; junction bases unmatched: 6. CDR1 SEHNR and CDR2 FQNEAQ come from the germline V gene (reference sequence). CDR3 length: 16 amino acids. The clonotype was recovered from an adult with an advanced solid tumor such as melanoma, head and neck, liver or kidney cancer. The chain links TRBV7-9 to TRBJ2-7; 7 bases are a match to TRBD1. The source material was CD4+ or CD8+ T cells sorted from blood, sampled in a trial of the OX40 agonist ivuxolimab. This CDR3 reads CASSLDGQVGSYEQYF. The CDR3 DNA reads TGTGCCAGCAGCTTAGATGGACAGGTCGGCTCCTACGAGCAGTACTTC.